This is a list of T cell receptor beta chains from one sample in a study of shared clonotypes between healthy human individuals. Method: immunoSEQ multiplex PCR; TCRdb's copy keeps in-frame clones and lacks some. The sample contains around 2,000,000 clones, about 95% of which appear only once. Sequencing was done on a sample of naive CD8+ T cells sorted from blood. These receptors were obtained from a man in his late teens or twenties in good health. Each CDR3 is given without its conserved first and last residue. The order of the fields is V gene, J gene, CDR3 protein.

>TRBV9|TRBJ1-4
ASSVGDATNEKLF
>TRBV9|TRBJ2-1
ASSGTGSYNEQF
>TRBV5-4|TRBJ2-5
ASSSERLAGGPYETQY
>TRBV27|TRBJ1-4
ASSTRGNEKLF
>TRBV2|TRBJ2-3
ASSEARRDTDTQY
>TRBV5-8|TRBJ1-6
ASSEGQGSNSPLH
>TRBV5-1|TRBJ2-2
ASSSPGGVDTGELF
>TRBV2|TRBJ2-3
ASSVSGGHTDTQY
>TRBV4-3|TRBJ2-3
ASSQIASGKYGGTQY
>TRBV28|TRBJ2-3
ASRWTSGLPTTSTDTQY
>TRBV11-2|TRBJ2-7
ASSLERDYEQY
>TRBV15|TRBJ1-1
ATSRSGGGRFGDTEAF
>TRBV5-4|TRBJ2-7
ASSLEGGIGAYEQY
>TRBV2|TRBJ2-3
ASSDLTGADTQY
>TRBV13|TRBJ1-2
ASSPDRDERYGYT
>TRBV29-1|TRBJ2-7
SVEDSGQEQY
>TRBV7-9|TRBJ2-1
ASSDGYTYNEQF
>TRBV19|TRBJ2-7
ASSFSAGLYEQY
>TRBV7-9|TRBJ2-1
ASSYRDRGSNEQF
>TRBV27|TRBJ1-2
ASSFGQGVGGYT
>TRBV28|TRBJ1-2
ASSTYKERGYGYT
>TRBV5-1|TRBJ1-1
ASSFGGTEAF
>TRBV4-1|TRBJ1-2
ASSSLGGGADYGYT
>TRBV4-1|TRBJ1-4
ASSDSRGDPTEKLF